This TCR beta chain was sequenced for a study of control samples from healthy donors and cancer patients. Clones were read by immunoSEQ multiplex PCR, and TCRdb kept only the in-frame ones, dropping some. The data show approximately 180,000 clones, 85% to 95% seen once. From germline, CDR1 is MNHEY and CDR2 SVGEGT. Trimming at V came to 3 bases and at J to 6 bases, leaving 7 bases not matched to a gene. The CDR3 length is 15 residues. Input material: blood. J is TRBJ2-5 and V is TRBV6-2 or TRBV6-3, with 10 bases fitting TRBD2. The sequence was collected from a young woman in good health. The CDR3 DNA reads TGTGCCAGCAGTTATACCGGGACTAGCGTAAAGACCCAGTACTTC. Protein: CASSYTGTSVKTQYF.